Following are 12 T cell receptor beta chains from one sample sequenced in a study of immune evolution from preneoplasia to lung adenocarcinoma. The table came from immunoSEQ multiplex PCR; TCRdb's copy has only in-frame clones and leaves some out. The data show approximately 7,000 clones, over 75% seen once. Sequenced material: FFPE invasive lung adenocarcinoma tissue. These receptors all stem from a person between 55 and 70 years old with lung adenocarcinoma.

This sequence joins TRBV28 and TRBJ2-1; D is unresolved. Deletions cut 6 bases from V and 0 bases from J, with 18 bases between. Germline CDR1 reads MDHEN; CDR2 reads SYDVKM. This CDR3 has 17 residues. The CDR3 reads CASSLLTGRSSYNEQFF. The CDR3 DNA is TGTGCCAGCAGCCTATTAACGGGCAGAAGCTCCTACAATGAGCAGTTCTTC.

This chain links TRBV5-1 with TRBJ2-5, with 10 positions matching TRBD1. This CDR3 is built from 17 residues. The V gene's germline CDR1 is SGHRS and CDR2 YFSETQ. Trimming cost V 7 bases and J 0 bases; bases outside gene matches: 12. CDR3 sequence: CASSSGTGVPYQETQYF. The CDR3 DNA reads TGCGCCAGCTCCTCCGGGACAGGGGTCCCCTACCAAGAGACCCAGTACTTC.

This clone was observed a handful of times. The chain has TRBV9 and TRBJ2-7; D is undetermined. Germline V gene lookup returns CDR1 SGDLS and CDR2 YYNGEE. CDR3 length equals 13 residues. V dropped 0 bases and J dropped 4 bases, with 8 bases sitting between them. CDR3 nucleotides: TGTGCCAGCAGCGTAGATAGCAGTTACGAGCAGTACTTC. It is translated as CASSVDSSYEQYF.

This clone was seen a handful of times. This rearrangement joins TRBV15 to TRBJ2-3, with a tentative D call TRBD1 (5 bases). Germline V gene data show CDR1 as LNHNV and CDR2 as YYDKDF (reference sequence). The V end lost 4 bases, the J end lost 4 bases, and 15 bases lay between the germline ends. The CDR3 is 15 residues long. The CDR3: CATSTGHQGADTQYF. The CDR3 nucleotides read TGTGCCACCAGCACAGGACACCAGGGCGCAGATACGCAGTATTTT.

The V gene is TRBV6-1, the J gene TRBJ1-2, with D unclear. The germline CDR1 and CDR2 sequences are MNHNS and SASEGT. V dropped 1 base and J dropped 10 bases, with 16 bases sitting between them. This CDR3 is built from 14 residues. This chain's CDR3 is CASSEVSAQTHYTF. CDR3 nucleotide sequence: TGTGCCAGCAGTGAAGTGTCAGCACAGACCCACTACACCTTC.

This clone has only a few counts. The chain recombines TRBV15 with TRBJ2-1; D ambiguous. CDR1 is LNHNV and CDR2 is YYDKDF in the germline V gene (reference sequence). The CDR3 totals 15 residues. V gave up 1 base and J gave up 6 bases, with 13 bases separating them. CDR3 in amino acids: CATSRGDEVRNEQFF. The CDR3 nucleotides read TGTGCCACCAGCAGAGGGGATGAGGTTCGCAATGAGCAGTTCTTC.

The table lists this clone with a few counts. The J gene is TRBJ2-1, the V gene TRBV18; TRBD2 matches at 12 bases. CDR1 is KGHSH, CDR2 LQKENI, per germline. J lost 6 bases, V lost 6 bases, and 9 bases had no gene match. The CDR3 has 16 residues. DNA of the CDR3: TGTGCCAGCTCCCCTAGACTAGCGGGAGAAAGCAATGAGCAGTTCTTC. It specifies CASSPRLAGESNEQFF.

The J gene is TRBJ2-2, the V gene TRBV7-6, with D possibly matching TRBD1 (5 bases). Germline CDR1 reads SGHVS; CDR2 reads FNYEAQ. This CDR3 spans 15 amino acids. V dropped 5 bases and J dropped 0 bases, with 10 bases sitting between them. CDR3 protein: CASSTSRANTGELFF. Here the CDR3 DNA reads TGTGCCAGCAGCACAAGCAGGGCGAACACCGGGGAGCTGTTTTTT.

The chain has TRBV11-1 and TRBJ2-1; D is unresolved. V was trimmed by 4 bases and J by 6 bases, leaving 7 bases between them. The germline V gene has CDR1 SGHAT and CDR2 FQDESV (reference sequence). The length of the CDR3 is 12 residues. CDR3 loop: CASSSGRNEQFF. The CDR3 DNA sequence: TGTGCCAGCAGCTCTGGGCGCAATGAGCAGTTCTTC.

The V gene is TRBV7-9, the J gene TRBJ2-2, with D unresolved. Germline V gene data show CDR1 as SEHNR and CDR2 as FQNEAQ (reference sequence). The germline V and J ends were trimmed by 5 bases and 0 bases, with 4 bases remaining between them. The CDR3 contains 13 residues. CDR3 bases: TGTGCCAGCAGCGCTTCGAACACCGGGGAGCTGTTTTTT. Its protein product is CASSASNTGELFF.

This clone was seen a handful of times. The V gene is TRBV4-2, the J gene TRBJ1-1; D is uncertain. V gave up 6 bases and J gave up 4 bases, with 6 bases separating them. Germline V gene lookup returns CDR1 LGHNA and CDR2 YNFKEQ. The CDR3 consists of 11 residues. The CDR3 sequence: CASRLATEAFF. The CDR3 nucleotides read TGTGCCAGCAGGCTAGCCACTGAAGCTTTCTTT.

This clone turned up a few times. This rearrangement joins TRBV27 to TRBJ2-1; 11 positions match TRBD2. Trimming at V came to 4 bases and at J to 4 bases, leaving 12 bases not matched to a gene. The germline V gene has CDR1 MNHEY and CDR2 SMNVEV (reference sequence). This CDR3 spans 18 amino acids. CDR3 coding DNA: TGTGCCAGCAGTTCCCTCCGTCCTAGCGGGAGGACTTACAATGAGCAGTTCTTC. Encoded protein: CASSSLRPSGRTYNEQFF.